This T cell receptor beta chain emerged from a study of early T cells in non-severe SARS-CoV-2 infection. Study-wide context: Sequenced bulk RNA came from whole blood that was unsorted, and chains were unpaired.

TCRdb used MiXCR to reprocess the 5' RACE reads, holding one entry per CDR3 protein. Of 45,000 to 60,000 distinct CDR3 sequences detected, 8.7% appear once; the ten largest clones hold approximately 4%. This CDR3 region has 13 residues. Germline V gene lookup returns CDR1 DFQATT and CDR2 SNEGSKA (reference sequence). V was trimmed by 3 bases and J by 6 bases, leaving 15 bases between them. This clonotype originated in an adult who was a healthcare worker with PCR-confirmed SARS-CoV-2 infection or an uninfected control (not recorded which). V usage is TRBV20-1 and J usage is TRBJ2-7; perhaps TRBD2 as D (5 bases). This specimen consisted of whole blood, obtained at baseline. The CDR3 loop reads CSASWTSDGEQYF. The CDR3 DNA is TGCAGTGCTAGCTGGACTTCCGACGGCGAGCAGTACTTC.